Listed below are T cell receptor beta chains from one sample, sequenced in a study of beta chain features in type 1 diabetes. Libraries were prepared by immunoSEQ multiplex PCR; TCRdb keeps only in-frame clonotypes and omits some of them. The sample has 150,000 or so clones, roughly 60% seen once; the top ten hold around 0.08%. The sample consisted of naive CD4+ T cells from blood. The receptors stem from a man younger than 45 with type 1 diabetes. Each CDR3 is given with its conserved first and last residue. D genes are given only for firm matches. Part of the rows lack a size; the others show once, few, many or a class for expanded clones.

abundance	v_gene	j_gene	d_gene	CDR3aa	CDR3nt
-	TRBV15	TRBJ2-1	-	CATSRDVWGVDEQFF	TGTGCCACCAGCAGAGATGTTTGGGGGGTCGATGAGCAGTTCTTC
-	TRBV15	TRBJ1-4	-	CATSRARGRYPNEKLFF	TGTGCCACCAGCAGAGCCAGGGGCCGCTACCCTAATGAAAAACTGTTTTTT
few	TRBV10-3	TRBJ2-5	-	CAISNSGAGETQYF	TGTGCCATCTCAAATTCAGGGGCCGGGGAGACCCAGTACTTC
few	TRBV29-1	TRBJ1-2	TRBD1	CSVAPGTDVGYGYTF	TGCAGCGTTGCCCCGGGGACAGATGTGGGCTATGGCTACACCTTC
few	TRBV2	TRBJ1-2	TRBD1	CASMDWTGRGYTF	TGTGCCAGCATGGACTGGACAGGACGGGGCTACACCTTC
-	TRBV7-9	TRBJ2-1	TRBD2	CASSPPGLAVNEQFF	TGTGCCAGCAGCCCACCGGGACTAGCGGTCAATGAGCAGTTCTTC
-	TRBV28	TRBJ2-3	-	CASSSWETQYF	TGTGCCAGCAGTTCCTGGGAAACGCAGTATTTT
-	TRBV5-1	TRBJ1-5	-	CASSADGNNQPQHF	TGCGCCAGCAGCGCGGACGGAAACAATCAGCCCCAGCATTTT
-	TRBV29-1	TRBJ2-5	-	CSVAGETQYF	TGCAGCGTAGCGGGAGAGACCCAGTACTTC
-	TRBV30	TRBJ2-4	-	CAWSPGAIDNIQYF	TGTGCCTGGAGTCCCGGGGCGATCGACAACATTCAGTACTTC
once	TRBV7-2	TRBJ1-2	TRBD1	CASRSPNRGDYTF	TGTGCCAGCAGATCACCCAACAGGGGCGACTACACCTTC
-	TRBV11-2	TRBJ2-3	-	CASSLGLLDGDTQYF	TGTGCCAGCAGCTTAGGGCTCCTAGATGGGGATACGCAGTATTTT
-	TRBV7-2	TRBJ2-2	TRBD2	CASSRPTSSGELFF	TGTGCCAGCAGCCGACCGACTAGCTCCGGGGAGCTGTTTTTT
few	TRBV6-5	TRBJ1-1	-	CASSRGGDTEAFF	TGTGCCAGCAGTCGCGGTGGGGACACTGAAGCTTTCTTT
-	TRBV5-8	TRBJ2-3	TRBD2	CASSSSGASTDTQYF	TGTGCCAGCAGCTCTAGCGGAGCTAGCACAGATACGCAGTATTTT
-	TRBV23-1	TRBJ2-2	-	CASSRSRCNTGELFF	TGCGCCAGCAGTCGATCCAGATGTAACACCGGGGAGCTGTTTTTT
once	TRBV7-2	TRBJ2-3	-	CASSGFSASTDTQYF	TGTGCCAGCAGCGGGTTCTCCGCGTCAACAGATACGCAGTATTTT
-	TRBV30	TRBJ2-7	TRBD1	CAWSEMTGLAEQYF	TGTGCCTGGTCTGAAATGACAGGGCTGGCCGAGCAGTACTTC
few	TRBV29-1	TRBJ1-5	TRBD1	CSVGTGNDQPQHF	TGCAGCGTTGGGACAGGGAACGATCAGCCCCAGCATTTT
-	TRBV14	TRBJ2-7	-	CASSHGPGEQYF	TGTGCCAGCAGCCATGGCCCCGGCGAGCAGTACTTC